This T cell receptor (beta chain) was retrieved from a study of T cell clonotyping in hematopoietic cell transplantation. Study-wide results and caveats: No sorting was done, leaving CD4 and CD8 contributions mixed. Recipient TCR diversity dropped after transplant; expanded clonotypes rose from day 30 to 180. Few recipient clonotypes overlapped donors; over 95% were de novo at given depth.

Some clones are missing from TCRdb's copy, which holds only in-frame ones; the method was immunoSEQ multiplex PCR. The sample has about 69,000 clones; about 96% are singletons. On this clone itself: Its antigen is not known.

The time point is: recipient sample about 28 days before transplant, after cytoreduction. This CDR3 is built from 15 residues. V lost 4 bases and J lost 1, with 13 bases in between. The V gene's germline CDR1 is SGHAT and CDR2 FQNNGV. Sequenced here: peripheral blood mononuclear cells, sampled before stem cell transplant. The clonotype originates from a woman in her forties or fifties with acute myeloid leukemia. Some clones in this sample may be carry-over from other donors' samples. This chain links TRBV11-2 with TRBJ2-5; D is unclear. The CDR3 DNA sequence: TGTGCCAGCAGCTCCCTACTCCGGCTCCAAGAGACCCAGTACTTC. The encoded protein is CASSSLLRLQETQYF.